This record concerns one T cell receptor beta chain sequence. Its cognate antigen is unknown. This sample is part of a study of vaccination and CD4 T cells after COVID-19. About the study: The makeup of the convalescents was six males and four females, two of them Hispanic. Median time from COVID diagnosis to post-COVID sampling was over 95 days (35 to 161).

Noted treatment: roughly ten-day PBMC culture with coronavirus spike peptide pools or control peptides (ViraFEST assay). Germline V gene data show CDR1 as MGHRA and CDR2 as YSYEKL. CDR3 size: 14 residues. The V gene end was trimmed by 8 bases and the J gene end by 2 bases; junction bases not matched to a gene: 8. Cultured CD4+ T cells had their DNA profiled by the Oncomine TCR Beta short-read assay. Each CDR3 protein gets one entry after TCRdb re-called the PCR reads with MiXCR. The table lists about 15,000 distinct CDR3 sequences, approximately 39% of them singletons. The chain carries TRBV4-1 and TRBJ1-2; 7 bases line up with TRBD1. The source of this sequence is a human donor who had recovered from COVID-19. Source: CD4+ T cells from blood, cultured in vitro, taken before SARS-CoV-2 vaccination. The CDR3 sequence: CASHSTGTNYGYTF. CDR3 bases: TGCGCCAGCCATTCGACAGGGACCAACTATGGCTACACCTTC.